This paragraph covers one T cell receptor beta chain sequence. The data were taken from a study of blood T cell repertoires in COVID-19. Study summary: Sources were T cells, B-cell-depleted T cells, or PBMCs; the material itself was cDNA or gDNA.

The CDR3 runs to 20 residues. Recruitment covered 20 to 25 US areas and drew participants whose ages spanned roughly 18 to 89 years. Exposed volunteers were people who met a COVID-19 case within 2 weeks before study entry. Assay used: immunoSEQ multiplex PCR; TCRdb lists only in-frame clones, some missing. The table has some 320,000 clones, 75% to 90% seen once. The receptor was isolated from a woman in her twenties or thirties who had been exposed to COVID-19. Sequenced input: PBMCs or T cells enriched from blood (not recorded which). The rearrangement joins TRBV22-1 to TRBJ1-6; the table gives TRBD1 as D, unverified against the DNA. TRBV22-1 is a known pseudogene. CDR3 amino acids: CPGSALRGTGQSSYNSPLHF. The DNA of the CDR3 is TGTCCTGGGAGCGCACTTCGTGGGACGGGACAGAGCTCCTATAATTCACCCCTCCACTTT.